The 28 T cell receptor beta chains below come from one sample, sequenced in a study of early T cells in non-severe SARS-CoV-2 infection. TCRdb independently ran MiXCR on the 5' RACE reads; one entry per CDR3 protein. The sample shows 20,000 to 25,000 distinct CDR3 sequences, under 5.5% of them seen only once. The sample was whole blood. These receptors all stem from an adult who was a healthcare worker with PCR-confirmed SARS-CoV-2 infection or an uninfected control (not recorded which).

This clonotype qualifies as medium-sized. CDR3 protein: CASSLDFVAGNTIYF. The CDR3 coding sequence is TGTGCCAGCAGCTTAGATTTTGTGGCCGGAAACACCATATATTTT. The chain has TRBV7-9 and TRBJ1-3; the D is unclear. CDR3 length: 15 residues. Per the germline V gene, CDR1 is SEHNR and CDR2 is FQNEAQ (reference sequence). The V gene lost 1 base and the J gene lost 4 bases, with 11 bases spanning the gap.

There are many counts of this clonotype. CDR3: CASSPGGLSTDTQYF. The CDR3 DNA follows: TGTGCCAGCAGTCCGGGGGGGCTGAGCACAGATACGCAGTATTTT. The chain joins TRBV6-5 to TRBJ2-3, with 8 bases that match TRBD2. Per germline, CDR1 MNHEY and CDR2 SVGAGI. CDR3 size: 15 residues. J was trimmed by 0 bases and V by 5 bases; bases with no gene match: 4.

This clonotype was counted ten times or more. V usage is TRBV6-6 and J usage is TRBJ2-5; D unresolved. This CDR3 spans 13 amino acids. The germline CDR1 and CDR2 sequences are MNHNY and SVGAGI (reference sequence). V was shortened by 6 bases and J by 1 base, with 9 bases between the two germline ends. The CDR3 region has the DNA TGTGCCAGCAGCAACAGAGCCCAAGAGACCCAGTACTTC. Translating it yields CASSNRAQETQYF.

Judged by abundance, this clonotype is medium-sized. The chain employs TRBV6-5 and TRBJ2-7, with unresolved D. V gave up 0 bases and J gave up 2 bases, with 5 bases separating them. CDR3 length equals 13 residues. Germline assignment: CDR1 MNHEY and CDR2 SVGAGI. CDR3 sequence reads: CASSYSSAYEQYF. Here the CDR3 DNA reads TGTGCCAGCAGTTACTCTAGTGCCTACGAGCAGTACTTC.

This clonotype was found many times. The genes are TRBV5-1 and TRBJ2-1; 8 nucleotides align to TRBD2. Germline V lookup: CDR1 SGHRS, CDR2 YFSETQ. With 2 bases clipped from V and 9 bases from J, the junction kept 13 bases outside the gene matches. The CDR3 runs 16 residues. CDR3 protein: CASSFPSGSVGTEQFF. DNA of the CDR3: TGCGCCAGCAGCTTCCCAAGCGGGAGTGTAGGGACTGAGCAGTTCTTC.

Many counts were recorded for this clonotype. The gene calls are TRBV7-2 and TRBJ2-3; 10 nucleotides align to TRBD2. From germline, CDR1 is SGHTA and CDR2 FQGNSA. V shed 5 bases, J shed 4 bases, and the junction held 9 bases outside the gene matches. The CDR3 is made up of 16 amino acids. CDR3 protein: CASSMKRGGRADTQYF. CDR3 DNA sequence: TGTGCCAGCAGCATGAAGCGGGGGGGCCGGGCAGATACGCAGTATTTT.

This clonotype has a count of ten or more. The chain couples TRBV10-3 to TRBJ1-4, with 7 positions matching TRBD1. The CDR3 length is 14 residues. After removal of 0 bases from V and 8 bases from J, the junction contained 3 bases not matched to a gene. Germline CDR1 is ENHRY and CDR2 is SYGVKD. Written as DNA, the CDR3 is TGTGCCATCAGTGAGTCGGGGGGACAGGAAAAACTGTTTTTT. Translated: CAISESGGQEKLFF.

This clonotype was recorded at least ten times. This sequence joins TRBV18 and TRBJ1-6, with D hard to call. V shed 8 bases and J shed 7 bases, with 9 bases lying between them. This CDR3 has 12 amino acids. Germline V gene sequence: CDR1 KGHSH, CDR2 LQKENI. CDR3 nucleotide sequence: TGTGCCAGCGCGTATAACAATTCACCCCTCCACTTT. Residues: CASAYNNSPLHF.

This clonotype ranks as medium-sized. This rearrangement joins TRBV20-1 to TRBJ2-1, with 8 nucleotides matching TRBD1. The V gene end was trimmed by 7 bases and the J gene end by 9 bases; junction bases not matched to a gene: 5. Germline loops: CDR1 DFQATT, CDR2 SNEGSKA (reference sequence). The CDR3 runs to 11 residues. The CDR3 spells CSVQGEPEQFF. As DNA, the CDR3 is TGCAGTGTACAGGGGGAACCTGAGCAGTTCTTC.

The CDR3 here is CASSLGGPGGYEQYF. CDR3 coding DNA: TGTGCCAGCAGCTTGGGGGGCCCAGGGGGCTACGAGCAGTACTTC. The chain carries TRBV5-4 and TRBJ2-7; TRBD1 agrees at 7 bases. V was clipped by 0 bases and J by 3 bases; unmatched bases: 6. Germline V lookup: CDR1 SGHNT, CDR2 YYREEE (reference sequence). This CDR3 contains 15 residues.

This chain joins TRBV2 and TRBJ1-5, with 7 bases lining up with TRBD1. Germline V CDR1 and CDR2: SNHLY, FYNNEI. Trimming at V came to 7 bases and at J to 0 bases, leaving 6 bases not matched to a gene. The CDR3 has 15 residues. CDR3 sequence reads: CASKKQGLSNQPQHF. The CDR3 bases are TGTGCCAGCAAGAAACAGGGGCTTAGCAATCAGCCCCAGCATTTT.

Many counts were recorded for this clonotype. This rearrangement joins TRBV20-1 to TRBJ2-1; perhaps TRBD2 as D (5 bases). Trimming pared 4 bases from V and 2 bases from J, leaving 9 bases between. Germline V CDR1 and CDR2: DFQATT, SNEGSKA (reference sequence). The CDR3 spans 13 residues. CDR3 sequence reads: CSAMREPYNEQFF. CDR3 DNA: TGCAGTGCTATGAGGGAGCCCTACAATGAGCAGTTCTTC.

This clonotype showed up many times. The genes are TRBV20-1 and TRBJ2-1; no firm D call. Trimming cost V 0 bases and J 8 bases, with 17 bases left between them. This CDR3 comprises 15 residues. Per germline, CDR1 DFQATT and CDR2 SNEGSKA (reference sequence). The CDR3 loop is CSARDSYGPGDEQFF. The CDR3 DNA follows: TGCAGTGCTAGAGATTCTTATGGTCCGGGCGATGAGCAGTTCTTC.

Many counts were recorded for this clonotype. The chain carries TRBV28 and TRBJ2-2; 10 nucleotides match TRBD2. The CDR3 consists of 16 residues. Losses at the gene ends were 6 bases for V and 1 base for J; bases not matched to a gene: 5. Germline V CDR1 and CDR2: MDHEN, SYDVKM. The CDR3 region is CASRSGLALNTGELFF. CDR3 nucleotide sequence: TGTGCCAGCAGATCGGGACTAGCGTTGAACACCGGGGAGCTGTTTTTT.

The J gene is TRBJ1-3, the V gene TRBV11-2, with unresolved D. This CDR3 has 15 residues. The V and J ends lost 4 bases and 4 bases respectively, with 14 bases between them. Germline V gene sequence: CDR1 SGHAT, CDR2 FQNNGV. The CDR3: CASSWPGLPGNTIYF. The DNA of the CDR3 is TGTGCCAGCAGCTGGCCCGGACTGCCAGGAAACACCATATATTTT. Based on the CDR3 plus reference TRBV11-2 and TRBJ1-3, the full variable domain is EAGVAQSPRYKIIEKRQSVAFWCNPISGHATLYWYQQILGQGPKLLIQFQNNGVVDDSQLPKDRFSAERLKGVDSTLKIQPAKLEDSAVYLCASSWPGLPGNTIYFGEGSWLTVV.

This clonotype was picked up a small number of times. This chain links TRBV10-1 with TRBJ2-3; D remains unclear. Trimming pared 3 bases from V and 2 bases from J, leaving 6 bases between. CDR1 WNHNN and CDR2 SYGVQD come from the germline V gene (reference sequence). This CDR3 is built from 13 residues. CDR3: CASSDTSTDTQYF. DNA for the CDR3: TGCGCCAGCAGTGACACTTCCACAGATACGCAGTATTTT.

This clonotype was detected many times. The chain joins TRBV4-3 to TRBJ2-2; 8 bases fit TRBD1. The germline V gene has CDR1 LGHNA and CDR2 YSLEER. Unmatched junction bases numbered 12, after V lost 0 bases and J lost 0 bases. The CDR3 has 20 residues. The CDR3 loop reads CASSQDGQGSRLSNTGELFF. The CDR3 nucleotides read TGCGCCAGCAGCCAAGATGGACAGGGTAGTCGCCTGTCGAACACCGGGGAGCTGTTTTTT.

There are many counts of this clonotype. The V gene is TRBV29-1, the J gene TRBJ1-4, with TRBD1 identical over 7 bases. The CDR3 runs 14 residues. Looked up from germline, CDR1 is SQVTM and CDR2 is ANQGSEA. The V segment lost 3 bases and the J segment 7 bases; nucleotides outside the gene matches: 8. CDR3 region: CSVDDAQGTEKLFF. CDR3 nucleotides: TGCAGCGTTGATGATGCACAGGGGACTGAAAAACTGTTTTTT.

This clonotype has a count of ten or more. The rearrangement joins TRBV4-1 to TRBJ2-1; 14 nucleotides match TRBD2. V trimming: 0 bases; J trimming: 5 bases; junction bases outside the gene matches: 6. This CDR3 region has 18 residues. Per germline, CDR1 MGHRA and CDR2 YSYEKL. The DNA for the CDR3 is TGCGCCAGCAGCCAAGATTATGGGACTAGCGGGAGCGACAATGAGCAGTTCTTC. Encoded protein: CASSQDYGTSGSDNEQFF.

This clonotype was counted ten times or more. The J gene is TRBJ2-3, the V gene TRBV11-3, with no clear D. This CDR3 has 16 amino acids. Trimming took off 5 bases at V and 1 base at J, with 16 bases between the two ends. CDR1 and CDR2 (germline): SGHNT, YENEEA. The CDR3 nucleotides are TGTGCCAGCAGCCTCAGCTCAGAGTCGGGCACAGATACGCAGTATTTT. Translating it yields CASSLSSESGTDTQYF.

This clonotype was picked up a small number of times. This may be a read error, as it is one base from a much larger clone. The V call is TRBV11-2, the J call TRBJ2-7; 11 bases are a match to TRBD2. The germline V gene has CDR1 SGHAT and CDR2 FQNNGV. This CDR3 contains 15 residues. CDR3 protein: CANSQTSGSAYEQYF. The CDR3 nucleotides read TGTGCCAACAGCCAAACTAGCGGGAGCGCCTACGAGCAGTACTTC.

This clonotype was counted only a few times. The chain joins TRBV3-1 to TRBJ2-1; D unresolved. V was clipped by 8 bases and J by 0 bases, with 5 bases between them. The CDR3 totals 12 residues. CDR1 LGHDT and CDR2 YNNKEL come from the germline V gene (reference sequence). CDR3 sequence reads: CASGRSYNEQFF. The CDR3 DNA reads as TGTGCCAGCGGCCGCTCCTACAATGAGCAGTTCTTC.

This clonotype was counted only a few times. J is TRBJ2-3 and V is TRBV19, with TRBD2 matching over 9 bases. The germline gives CDR1 LNHDA, CDR2 SQIVND (reference sequence). The CDR3 loop spans 13 amino acids. With 5 bases clipped from V and 5 bases from J, the junction kept 2 bases outside the gene matches. CDR3 in DNA: TGTGCCAGTAGTGAACTAGCGGGAGATACGCAGTATTTT. This sequence encodes CASSELAGDTQYF.

This clonotype showed up many times. This chain connects TRBV7-9 to TRBJ2-3; 13 bases are a match to TRBD2. CDR1 SEHNR and CDR2 FQNEAQ come from the germline V gene (reference sequence). With V trimmed by 0 bases and J by 6 bases, 15 bases remained unmatched. The CDR3 contains 20 residues. This CDR3 is CASSLALGLAGETSGDTQYF. DNA of the CDR3: TGTGCCAGCAGCTTAGCTTTAGGACTAGCGGGAGAAACGTCCGGGGATACGCAGTATTTT.

As concerns this clonotype: The junction does not match germline at one end; this may be a read error. The chain links TRBV12-3 or TRBV12-4 to TRBJ1-3; D is undetermined. The CDR3 spans 16 residues. CDR3 in amino acids: CASNLRGRITGNTIYF. For the CDR3, the DNA is TGTGCCAGCAATTTACGTGGCAGAATCACTGGAAACACCATATATTTT.

Concerning this clonotype itself: It may be a read error: a sequence one base away is much more abundant. For the CDR3, the DNA is TGCAGTGCTACCCAACACGCGTCGAACACCAGGGAGCTGTTTTTT. This sequence encodes CSATQHASNTRELFF. This chain connects TRBV20-1 to TRBJ2-2, with no clear D. The CDR3 runs 15 residues. CDR1 is DFQATT, CDR2 SNEGSKA, per germline (reference sequence).

The rearrangement uses TRBV7-9 and TRBJ1-1; 7 nucleotides match TRBD1. This CDR3 has 16 amino acids. Per germline, CDR1 SEHNR and CDR2 FQNEAQ (reference sequence). Germline trimming cut 4 bases from V and 4 bases from J; bases unmatched to any gene: 12. This CDR3 reads CASSSSGGESGTEAFF. For the CDR3, the DNA is TGTGCCAGCAGCTCGTCAGGGGGGGAAAGCGGCACTGAAGCTTTCTTT.

In its sample, this clonotype ranks as medium-sized. The chain carries TRBV24-1 and TRBJ2-1, with D tentatively TRBD2 (6 bases). Germline assignment: CDR1 KGHDR and CDR2 SFDVKD. This CDR3 spans 17 amino acids. V dropped 5 bases and J dropped 5 bases, with 21 bases sitting between them. The CDR3 loop is CATSGSGDQGRDNEQFF. Written as DNA, the CDR3 is TGTGCCACCAGTGGGTCGGGGGATCAGGGAAGGGACAATGAGCAGTTCTTC.